This T cell receptor beta chain was observed in a study of blood T cell repertoires in COVID-19. Study-wide background: Samples representing acute and convalescent COVID-19 were sourced from the United States, Italy and Spain. PBMCs, B-cell-depleted T cells, or T cells provided the cDNA or gDNA that made up the material.

Clones were read by immunoSEQ multiplex PCR, and TCRdb kept only the in-frame ones, dropping some. The sample lists 78,000 or so clones, around nine tenths occurring once. The CDR3 loop spans 14 amino acids. V was pared by 3 bases and J by 0 bases, with 1 base of the junction left unmatched. Germline CDR1 SGHDT, CDR2 YYEEEE. This TCR derives from a man aged 45-65 years with active or convalescent COVID-19. The sequenced sample consisted of peripheral blood. The chain joins TRBV5-6 to TRBJ2-7; 9 positions agree with TRBD2. The CDR3 protein is CASSSLAGSYEQYF. CDR3 coding DNA: TGTGCCAGCAGCTCACTAGCGGGCTCCTACGAGCAGTACTTC.